This TCR beta chain appears in the sequencing data of a study of regulatory T cells in long-lasting Graves disease (TCRdb year 2021). Background on the whole study: Patients with newly diagnosed Graves' disease had been on antithyroid drugs for under 3 months. The study took place in China and was registered as a clinical trial. Patients with persistent Graves' disease were compared with patients with newly diagnosed Graves' disease using TCR sequencing and RNA sequencing of peripheral blood. A total of roughly 35 samples underwent TCR sequencing: about 13 from persistent and roughly 20 from newly diagnosed Graves' disease patients.

Library preparation employed multiplex PCR. TCRdb names Illumina HiSeq 4000 as the instrument used. CDR3 regions were amplified by Arm-PCR with iRepertoire HTBI primers to construct TCR beta libraries. Before sequencing, the PCR products underwent gel purification. The study's own analysis went as follows. Gene usage analysis of CDR3 amino acid clonotypes relied on the approximately 60 TRBV and 15 or so TRBJ segments identified across samples. COPE and FqMerger were used to merge the filtered high-quality paired reads into contigs. Contigs were aligned with BLAST to IMGT TRBV, TRBD and TRBJ reference genes, and CDR3 was defined per IMGT. Any clonotype with a frequency above 0.1% was counted as a highly expanded clone. Shannon entropy was used to measure repertoire diversity, and the Gini coefficient was used to measure V-J evenness. Public clonotypes were defined as clonotypes shared by more than one individual. The raw public data were reprocessed by TCRdb itself: fastp quality trimming at Q25, MiXCR clonotype calling, in-frame beta chains only. Every entry covers one CDR3 protein and lists the most common genes and DNA from its rows. The V and J calls shown here were made by TCRdb, not taken from the authors' results. The sample data list hundreds of thousands of distinct CDR3 sequences, and roughly 15% of these were observed just once. About 18% of the sample is in the top ten clones.

The time point label, as the study defines it: newly diagnosed GD, antithyroid drugs for less than 3 months. For both TCR sequencing and RNA sequencing, RNA was extracted from PBMCs in TRIzol. The diagnosis of Graves' disease followed American Thyroid Association guidelines. Recruitment of patients was carried out at an endocrinology department in Xi'an, China. From each patient, approximately 10 milliliters of peripheral blood was collected into an EDTA anticoagulant tube. Ficoll Paque Plus density gradient separation was used to isolate PBMCs, and no further T cell sorting was done. An Agilent 2100 Bioanalyzer and agarose gel were used to check RNA quality, while a NanoDrop 2000 measured RNA concentration. The table lists this clonotype with many counts. Its antigen specificity is not known. Per-base quality was not reported, and no clone a single base away is much larger than it. Overall results and qualifications from the work: Because the primary lesion, thyroid tissue, could not be accessed, the study looked at peripheral blood alone. Persistent disease showed preferential use of TRBV28, TRBJ1-2 and TRBJ2-5, whereas newly diagnosed disease favored TRBV20-1 and TRBJ2-1. Lower TCR Shannon entropy and fewer highly expanded clones were observed in persistent Graves' disease patients than in newly diagnosed patients, which suggested clonal expansion. The authors noted that the small sample size was a limitation that may lower accuracy. Patients with persistent disease shared more public clonotypes (about 3,000) than newly diagnosed patients did (966). Only the TCR beta chain was sequenced and analyzed.

V is cut back by 6 bases and J by 7 bases, with 5 bases in the junction unmatched. The germline V gene provides CDR1 SNHLY and CDR2 FYNNEI. From its cysteine to its phenylalanine, the CDR3 spans 13 amino acids. CDR3 DNA only is kept here, 39 bases in frame from base 1. The data were also submitted as part of a second study, on T cells in Graves' hyperthyroidism and ophthalmopathy. The second publication reports: Graves' hyperthyroidism was defined as stable when no progression to ophthalmopathy occurred over 18 months of follow-up. Hyperthyroidism patients were newly diagnosed, with disease duration under 2 months, and aged 18 to 65 years. Patients with uncontrolled infections, other autoimmune diseases, pregnancy or lactation were excluded. Clinical symptoms, serum thyroxine and TRAb, thyroid ultrasound, and orbital computed tomography formed the basis for the diagnoses. A first-round RT-PCR of the TCR CDR3 used the HTBI primer set with the Qiagen OneStep RT-PCR kit. Blood samples also contained most of the expanded thyroid clonotypes (frequency above 0.001), which suggests that blood repertoires may reflect thyroid immune responses. A model built on a 13 V-J signature distinguished ophthalmopathy from stable hyperthyroidism, reaching 85% to 90% sensitivity and around 81% specificity in cross-validation and 80%/75% in testing. During validation, the model predicted progression to ophthalmopathy a median of approximately 7 months ahead of onset, with 60% to 71% sensitivity and 72.22% specificity. A discovery cohort of approximately 97 patients, approximately 44 with Graves' ophthalmopathy and 55 to 60 with stable Graves' hyperthyroidism, was used to find distinguishing TCR V-J signatures. Whether ophthalmopathy could be predicted prospectively was tested in an independent validation cohort made up of approximately 19 hyperthyroidism patients plus 17 patients who later progressed to ophthalmopathy. The approximately 100 discovery patients were divided at random into training and test sets in a 7:3 ratio. In addition, the study compared T-cell repertoires in thyroid tissue and in blood from 6 or 7 Graves' hyperthyroidism patients. Once sampling was done, hyperthyroidism patients were given methimazole at a starting dose of 30 mg daily, whereas ophthalmopathy patients were given high-dose intravenous methylprednisolone. A second multiplex PCR round built the libraries, followed by size selection and purification. Sequencing of the libraries was done on an Illumina HiSeq2000 using paired-end 100 bp reads. Raw data were processed with SOAPnuke, discarding reads with adapters, uncalled bases, mean Phred below 15, or no exact constant-primer or identifier match. COPE v1.2.5 was used to merge high-quality paired reads, and clonotypes were defined as unique nucleotide sequences. MiTCR v1.1 was used to align the clonotypes against IMGT TRBV, TRBD and TRBJ reference segments. The analysis was restricted to V-J combinations with a frequency above 0.0001, which together covered over 99% of the repertoires. The TCS score was defined as F50 (clonal expansion) divided by E x V (chaos), with BLOSUM62-based TCRdist calculated between CDR3 peptides within each V-J. Welch's t-statistics and random forest reduced 450 to 600 V-J features to some 14, which were used in a naive Bayes classifier (R e1071). Sample size was not statistically predetermined, and investigators were not blinded to group allocation. The paper reports TCR Vbeta CDR3 sequencing of over 130 peripheral blood samples: under 45 ophthalmopathy, around 80 hyperthyroidism and roughly 17 progressor patients.

Sample: peripheral blood mononuclear cells (PBMCs), taken at new diagnosis, from a patient treated with antithyroid drugs. In this chain, TRBV2 is recombined with TRBJ2-1, with 8 bases aligning to TRBD2. This receptor was obtained from a woman in her thirties with Graves disease. Donor details come from another sample of the same person, matched by shared clones. The CDR3 reads as follows: CASSREGQNEQFF. The DNA is TGTGCCAGCAGCCGGGAGGGACAAAATGAGCAGTTCTTC.